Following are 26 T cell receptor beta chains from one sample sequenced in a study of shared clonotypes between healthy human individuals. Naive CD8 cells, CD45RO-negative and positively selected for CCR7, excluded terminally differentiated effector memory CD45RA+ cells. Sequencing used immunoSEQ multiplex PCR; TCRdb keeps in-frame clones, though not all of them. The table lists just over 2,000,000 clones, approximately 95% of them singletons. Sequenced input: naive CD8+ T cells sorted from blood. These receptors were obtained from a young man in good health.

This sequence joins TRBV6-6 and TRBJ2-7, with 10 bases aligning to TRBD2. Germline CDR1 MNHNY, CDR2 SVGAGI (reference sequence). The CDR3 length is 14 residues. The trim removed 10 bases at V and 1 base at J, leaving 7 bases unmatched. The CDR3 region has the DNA TGTGCCACCACCGGACTAGCGGCATCCTACGAGCAGTACTTC. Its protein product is CATTGLAASYEQYF.

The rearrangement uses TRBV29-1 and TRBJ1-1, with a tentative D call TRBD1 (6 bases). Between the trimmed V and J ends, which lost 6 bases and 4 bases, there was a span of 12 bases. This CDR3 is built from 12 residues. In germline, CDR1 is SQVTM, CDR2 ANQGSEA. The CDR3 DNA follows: TGCAGCGTGACAGGCATAGGCACTGAAGCTTTCTTT. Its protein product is CSVTGIGTEAFF. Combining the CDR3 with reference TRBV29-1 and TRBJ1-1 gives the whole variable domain SAVISQKPSRDICQRGTSLTIQCQVDSQVTMMFWYRQQPGQSLTLIATANQGSEATYESGFVIDKFPISRPNLTFSTLTVSNMSPEDSSIYLCSVTGIGTEAFFGQGTRLTVV.

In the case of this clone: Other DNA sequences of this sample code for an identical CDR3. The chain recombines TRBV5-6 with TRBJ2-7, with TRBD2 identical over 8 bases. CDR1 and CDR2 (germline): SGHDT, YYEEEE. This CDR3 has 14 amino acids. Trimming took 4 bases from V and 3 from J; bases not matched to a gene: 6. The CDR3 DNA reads TGTGCCAGCAGCCCGGGGAGCGGGAGCTACGAGCAGTACTTC. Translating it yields CASSPGSGSYEQYF. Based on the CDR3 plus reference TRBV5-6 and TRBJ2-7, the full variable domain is DAGVTQSPTHLIKTRGQQVTLRCSPKSGHDTVSWYQQALGQGPQFIFQYYEEEERQRGNFPDRFSGHQFPNYSSELNVNALLLGDSALYLCASSPGSGSYEQYFGPGTRLTVT.

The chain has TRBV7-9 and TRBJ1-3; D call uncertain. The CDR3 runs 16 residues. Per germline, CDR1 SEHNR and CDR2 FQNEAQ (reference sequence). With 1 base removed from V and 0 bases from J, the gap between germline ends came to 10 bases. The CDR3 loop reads CASSLVNTPSGNTIYF. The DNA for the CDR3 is TGTGCCAGCAGCTTAGTTAATACTCCCTCTGGAAACACCATATATTTT.

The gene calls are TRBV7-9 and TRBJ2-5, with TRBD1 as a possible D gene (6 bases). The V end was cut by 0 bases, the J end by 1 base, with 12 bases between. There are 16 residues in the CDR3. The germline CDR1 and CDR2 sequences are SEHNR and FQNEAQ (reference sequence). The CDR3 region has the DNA TGTGCCAGCAGCTTAGCGATGGACAGCCCCCAAGAGACCCAGTACTTC. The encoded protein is CASSLAMDSPQETQYF.

Here the CDR3 DNA reads TGTGCCAGCAGCTTACTCACTAGCGGGGCCAGGGGCACAGATACGCAGTATTTT. Translated: CASSLLTSGARGTDTQYF. The chain combines TRBV13 with TRBJ2-3; 10 bases align to TRBD2. The CDR3 covers 18 residues. J lost 1 base, V lost 2 bases, and 9 bases had no gene match. Germline V gene data show CDR1 as PRHDT and CDR2 as FYEKMQ (reference sequence).

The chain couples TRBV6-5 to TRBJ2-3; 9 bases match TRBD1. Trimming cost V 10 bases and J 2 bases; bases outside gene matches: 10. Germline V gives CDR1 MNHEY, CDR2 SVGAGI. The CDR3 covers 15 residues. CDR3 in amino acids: CATATDRGDTDTQYF. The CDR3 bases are TGTGCCACCGCGACCGACAGGGGGGACACAGATACGCAGTATTTT.

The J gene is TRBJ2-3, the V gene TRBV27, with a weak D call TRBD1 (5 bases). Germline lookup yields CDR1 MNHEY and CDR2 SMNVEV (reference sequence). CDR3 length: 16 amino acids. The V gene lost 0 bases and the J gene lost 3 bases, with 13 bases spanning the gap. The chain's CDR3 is CASSLSGVSSTDTQYF. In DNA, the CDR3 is TGTGCCAGCAGTTTATCAGGGGTTTCTAGTACAGATACGCAGTATTTT.

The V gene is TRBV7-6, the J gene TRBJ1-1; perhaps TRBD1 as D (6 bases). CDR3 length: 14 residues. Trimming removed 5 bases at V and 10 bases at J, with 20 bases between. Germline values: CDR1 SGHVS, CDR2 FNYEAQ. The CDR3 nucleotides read TGTGCCAGCAGCCCTACCGGGACAAAGTTTAGAGCTTTCTTT. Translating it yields CASSPTGTKFRAFF.

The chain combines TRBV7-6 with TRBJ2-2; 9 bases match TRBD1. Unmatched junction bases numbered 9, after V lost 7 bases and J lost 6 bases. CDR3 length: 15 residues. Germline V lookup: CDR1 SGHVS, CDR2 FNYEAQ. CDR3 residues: CASIPGQGLSGELFF. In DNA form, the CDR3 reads TGTGCCAGCATCCCGGGACAGGGTTTATCCGGGGAGCTGTTTTTT.

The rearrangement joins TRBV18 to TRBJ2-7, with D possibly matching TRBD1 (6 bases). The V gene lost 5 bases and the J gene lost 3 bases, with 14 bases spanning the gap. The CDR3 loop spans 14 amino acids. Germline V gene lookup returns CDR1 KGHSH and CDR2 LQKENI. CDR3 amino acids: CASSLQGILYEQYF. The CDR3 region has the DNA TGTGCCAGCTCATTACAGGGTATCCTCTACGAGCAGTACTTC. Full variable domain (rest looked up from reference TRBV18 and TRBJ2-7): NAGVMQNPRHLVRRRGQEARLRCSPMKGHSHVYWYRQLPEEGLKFMVYLQKENIIDESGMPKERFSAEFPKEGPSILRIQQVVRGDSAAYFCASSLQGILYEQYFGPGTRLTVT.

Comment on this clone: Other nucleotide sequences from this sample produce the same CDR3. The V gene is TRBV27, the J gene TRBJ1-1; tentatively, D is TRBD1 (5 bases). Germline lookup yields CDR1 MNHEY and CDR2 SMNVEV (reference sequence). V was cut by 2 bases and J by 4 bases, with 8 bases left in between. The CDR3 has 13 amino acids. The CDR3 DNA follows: TGTGCCAGCAGTTTAGGGGGAGGCACTGAAGCTTTCTTT. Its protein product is CASSLGGGTEAFF.

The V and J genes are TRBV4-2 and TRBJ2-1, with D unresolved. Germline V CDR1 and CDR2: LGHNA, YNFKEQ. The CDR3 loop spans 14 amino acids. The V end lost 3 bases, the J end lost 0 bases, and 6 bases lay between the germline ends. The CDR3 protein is CASSHVGSYNEQFF. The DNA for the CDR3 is TGTGCCAGCAGCCACGTGGGCTCCTACAATGAGCAGTTCTTC.

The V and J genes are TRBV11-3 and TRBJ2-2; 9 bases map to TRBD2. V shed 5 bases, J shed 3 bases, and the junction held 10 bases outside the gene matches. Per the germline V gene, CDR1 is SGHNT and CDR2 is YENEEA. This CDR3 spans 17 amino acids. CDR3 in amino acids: CASSHFGVAGDTGELFF. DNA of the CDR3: TGTGCCAGCAGCCATTTCGGGGTAGCGGGAGACACCGGGGAGCTGTTTTTT.

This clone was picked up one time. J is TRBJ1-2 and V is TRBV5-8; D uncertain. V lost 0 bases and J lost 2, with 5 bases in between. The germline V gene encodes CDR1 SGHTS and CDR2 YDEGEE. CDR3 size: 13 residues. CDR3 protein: CASSLVSNYGYTF. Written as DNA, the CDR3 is TGTGCCAGCAGCTTGGTCTCGAACTATGGCTACACCTTC.

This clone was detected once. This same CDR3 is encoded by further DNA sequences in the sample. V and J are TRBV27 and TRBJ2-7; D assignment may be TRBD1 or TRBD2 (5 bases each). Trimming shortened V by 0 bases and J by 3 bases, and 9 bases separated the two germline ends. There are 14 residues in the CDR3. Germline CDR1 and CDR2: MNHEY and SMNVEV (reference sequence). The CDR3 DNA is TGTGCCAGCAGTTTATCGAGAGGGGTCTACGAGCAGTACTTC. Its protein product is CASSLSRGVYEQYF.

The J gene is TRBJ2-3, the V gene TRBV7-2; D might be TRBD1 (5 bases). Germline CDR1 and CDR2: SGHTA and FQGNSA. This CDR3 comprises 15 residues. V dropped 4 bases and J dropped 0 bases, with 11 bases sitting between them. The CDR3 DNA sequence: TGTGCCAGCAGCTCGACGACAGCTAGCACAGATACGCAGTATTTT. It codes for CASSSTTASTDTQYF.

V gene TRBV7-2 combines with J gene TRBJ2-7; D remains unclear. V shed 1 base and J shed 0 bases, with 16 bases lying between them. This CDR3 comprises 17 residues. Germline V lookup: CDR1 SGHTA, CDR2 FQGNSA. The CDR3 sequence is CASSLGSVRAGSYEQYF. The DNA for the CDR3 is TGTGCCAGCAGCTTAGGGTCAGTACGGGCCGGCTCCTACGAGCAGTACTTC.

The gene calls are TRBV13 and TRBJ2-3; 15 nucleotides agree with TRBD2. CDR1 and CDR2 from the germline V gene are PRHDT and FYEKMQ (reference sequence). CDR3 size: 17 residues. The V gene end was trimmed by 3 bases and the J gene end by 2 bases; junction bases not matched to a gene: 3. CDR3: CASSFGLAGGYTDTQYF. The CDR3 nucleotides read TGTGCCAGCAGCTTCGGACTAGCGGGGGGGTACACAGATACGCAGTATTTT.

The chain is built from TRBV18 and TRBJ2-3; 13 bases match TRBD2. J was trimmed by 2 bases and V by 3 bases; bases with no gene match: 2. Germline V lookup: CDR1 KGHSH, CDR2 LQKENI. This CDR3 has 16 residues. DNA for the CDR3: TGTGCCAGCTCACCCGGGACTAGCGGGGCCACAGATACGCAGTATTTT. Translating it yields CASSPGTSGATDTQYF.

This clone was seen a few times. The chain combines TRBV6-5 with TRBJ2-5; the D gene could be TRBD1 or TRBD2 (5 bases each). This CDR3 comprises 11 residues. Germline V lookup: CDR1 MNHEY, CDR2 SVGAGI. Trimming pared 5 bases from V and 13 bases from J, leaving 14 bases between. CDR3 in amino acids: CASSRLGRPYF. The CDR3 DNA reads TGTGCCAGCAGTCGTTTGGGACGGCCGTACTTC.

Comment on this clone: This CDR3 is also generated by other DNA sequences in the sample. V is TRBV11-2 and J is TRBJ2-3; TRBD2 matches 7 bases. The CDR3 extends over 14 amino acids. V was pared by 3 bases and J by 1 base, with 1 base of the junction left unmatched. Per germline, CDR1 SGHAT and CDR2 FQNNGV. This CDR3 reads CASSFSGGTDTQYF. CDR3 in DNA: TGTGCCAGCAGCTTCAGCGGGGGCACAGATACGCAGTATTTT.

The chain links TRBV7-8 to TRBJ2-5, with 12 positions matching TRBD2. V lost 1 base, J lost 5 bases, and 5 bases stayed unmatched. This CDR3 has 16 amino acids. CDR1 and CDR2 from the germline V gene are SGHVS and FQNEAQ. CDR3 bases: TGTGCCAGCAGCTTAGGACTAGCGGGAGTGATTGAGACCCAGTACTTC. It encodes CASSLGLAGVIETQYF.

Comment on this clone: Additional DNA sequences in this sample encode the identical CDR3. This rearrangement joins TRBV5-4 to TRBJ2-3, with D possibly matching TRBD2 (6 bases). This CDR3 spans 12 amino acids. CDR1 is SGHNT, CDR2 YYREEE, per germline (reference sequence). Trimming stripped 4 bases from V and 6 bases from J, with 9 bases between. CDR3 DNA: TGTGCCAGCAGCGACCTAGCGGATACGCAGTATTTT. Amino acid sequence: CASSDLADTQYF.

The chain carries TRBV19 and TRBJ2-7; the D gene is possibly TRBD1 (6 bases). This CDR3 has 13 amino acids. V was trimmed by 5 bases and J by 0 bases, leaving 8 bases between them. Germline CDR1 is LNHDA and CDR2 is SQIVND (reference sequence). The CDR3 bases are TGTGCCAGTAGTGCAGGGGACTCCTACGAGCAGTACTTC. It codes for CASSAGDSYEQYF.

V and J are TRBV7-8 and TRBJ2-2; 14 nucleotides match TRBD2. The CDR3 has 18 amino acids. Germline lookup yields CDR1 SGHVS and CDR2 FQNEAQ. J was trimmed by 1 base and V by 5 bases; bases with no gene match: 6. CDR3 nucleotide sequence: TGTGCCAGCAGCCCCGGGACTAGCGGGGGCCTGAACACCGGGGAGCTGTTTTTT. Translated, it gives CASSPGTSGGLNTGELFF.